Listed below are T cell receptor beta chains from one sample, sequenced in a study of cytomegalovirus exposure and HLA in healthy donors. Here immunoSEQ multiplex PCR was the method, and the copy in TCRdb shows in-frame clones only, minus some. The repertoire consists of around 92,000 clones, with around 74% occurring once and the leading ten covering more than 2.5%. The sample taken for sequencing was PBMCs. Receptors were obtained from a female donor in good health and CMV-seropositive. The CDR3 runs from the conserved cysteine through the conserved F or W. D genes are given only for firm matches. Only part of the rows carry a size: once, few, many, or a class if the clone is expanded.

j_call	clone_size	v_call	d_call	cdr3_nt	cdr3_aa
TRBJ1-1	NA	TRBV2	NA	TGTGCCAGCAATCCGGGGCAGGGGATAGGTGAAGCTTTCTTT	CASNPGQGIGEAFF
TRBJ2-5	NA	TRBV6-1	TRBD1	TGTGCCAGCAGTCTTCGGACAGGCGGTGAGACCCAGTACTTC	CASSLRTGGETQYF
TRBJ2-7	NA	TRBV14	TRBD1	TGTGCCAGCAGCCCTCGACAGGGATCGCAGTACTTC	CASSPRQGSQYF
TRBJ2-2	once	TRBV5-1	NA	TGCGCCAGCAGCTTCAGGGGAGACACCGGGGAGCTGTTTTTT	CASSFRGDTGELFF
TRBJ2-1	NA	TRBV5-1	NA	TGCGCCAGCAGCTTGGCCGGAGGTTCCAAATACAATGAGCAGTTCTTC	CASSLAGGSKYNEQFF
TRBJ2-1	NA	TRBV5-4	TRBD2	TGTGCCAGCAGCTTGGGGCTAGCGGGAAGGAATGAGCAGTTCTTC	CASSLGLAGRNEQFF
TRBJ2-7	NA	TRBV29-1	NA	TGCAGCGTTGGGACAGCTGGAGCCGGTGGGCAGTACTTC	CSVGTAGAGGQYF
TRBJ2-2	NA	TRBV29-1	NA	TGCGTTGGACGGAGGGATCCGAACACCGGGGAGCTGTTTTTT	CVGRRDPNTGELFF
TRBJ2-2	NA	TRBV7-2	NA	TGTGCCAGCAGCTTACTAGCGAACACCGGGGAGCTGTTTTTT	CASSLLANTGELFF
TRBJ2-7	NA	TRBV11-2	TRBD2	TGTGCCAGCAGCCGACTAGCGTTGACCTACGAGCAGTACTTC	CASSRLALTYEQYF
TRBJ2-5	NA	TRBV7-2	NA	TGTGCCAGTTCGAGGCAGGGACTGCCACGAGAGACCCAGTACTTC	CASSRQGLPRETQYF
TRBJ2-7	NA	TRBV15	TRBD2	TGTGCCACCAGCAGAGGCCTAGCGGGGACCTACGAGCAGTACTTC	CATSRGLAGTYEQYF
TRBJ2-1	NA	TRBV15	TRBD2	TGTGCCACCAGCAGTCCGATACTTTTCCGGGGGGACCAACTCAATGAGCAGTTCTTC	CATSSPILFRGDQLNEQFF
TRBJ1-2	NA	TRBV6-6	NA	TGTGCCAGCAGTCCACAGGCGCGGGGCTACACCTTC	CASSPQARGYTF
TRBJ2-5	few	TRBV10-3	NA	TGTGCCATCAGTGAGTCGCAGGGTGGAGAGACCCAGTACTTC	CAISESQGGETQYF
TRBJ2-5	NA	TRBV29-1	NA	TGCAGCGTATCCCCGGGTGGAGAGACCCAGTACTTC	CSVSPGGETQYF
TRBJ1-6	NA	TRBV7-3	TRBD1	TGTGCCAGCAGCTGGACAGGGGGTTATAATTCACCCCTCCACTTT	CASSWTGGYNSPLHF
TRBJ2-3	NA	TRBV7-9	NA	TGTGCCAGCACCTCGTCAGAAACAGATACGCAGTATTTT	CASTSSETDTQYF
TRBJ2-7	NA	TRBV29-1	TRBD1	TGCAGCGTCCACGACAGGGGCTCCTACGAGCAGTACTTC	CSVHDRGSYEQYF
TRBJ1-5	NA	TRBV13	NA	TGTGCCAGCAGCTTAGGACGGAGCAATCAGCCCCAGCATTTT	CASSLGRSNQPQHF
TRBJ2-7	few	TRBV6-5	NA	TGTGCCAGCAGTTACCCCGGGACCTACGAGCAGTACTTC	CASSYPGTYEQYF
TRBJ1-2	NA	TRBV28	NA	TGTGCCAGCAGTACTTATTCACGCTGCACCTTC	CASSTYSRCTF
TRBJ2-5	NA	TRBV11-2	TRBD2	TGTGCCAGCAGCCCCGGGACTAGCATAGAGACCCAGTACTTC	CASSPGTSIETQYF
TRBJ2-1	NA	TRBV6-5	NA	TGTGCCAGCAGCAGAACGGTAGCGCTTGAGCAGTTCTTC	CASSRTVALEQFF
TRBJ2-5	NA	TRBV9	TRBD2	TGTGCCAGCAGCGCCCACCGACTAGCCGCCGGAGGGGAGACCCAGTACTTC	CASSAHRLAAGGETQYF
TRBJ2-1	NA	TRBV30	NA	TGTGCCTTAGGGGGGGAGTCCTACAATGAGCAGTTCTTC	CALGGESYNEQFF
TRBJ2-4	NA	TRBV30	NA	TGTGCCTGGAGTGTTGGCTCAACAAACATTCAGTACTTC	CAWSVGSTNIQYF
TRBJ1-1	NA	TRBV9	TRBD1	TGTGCCAGCACCGTGACAGGGGCGAACACTGAAGCTTTCTTT	CASTVTGANTEAFF
TRBJ1-2	NA	TRBV4-3	NA	TGCGCCAGCAGCCAAGTGAGGGAAATGAGCTATGGCTACACCTTC	CASSQVREMSYGYTF
TRBJ1-1	once	TRBV7-2	NA	TGTGCCAGCAGCCCTCGGGGGTTCGAATCTGAAGCTTTCTTT	CASSPRGFESEAFF
TRBJ2-5	NA	TRBV5-1	TRBD2	TGCGCCAGCAGCCGTAGCGGGGGGGCCCAAGAGACCCAGTACTTC	CASSRSGGAQETQYF
TRBJ1-1	NA	TRBV29-1	NA	TGCAGCCCCGTCAGGGGCACTGAAGCTTTCTTT	CSPVRGTEAFF
TRBJ1-2	NA	TRBV7-9	NA	TGTGCCAGCAGTTCCTACACTGACAAGGTCCATGGCTACACCTTC	CASSSYTDKVHGYTF
TRBJ1-1	few	TRBV30	NA	TGTGCCTGGATTCGGGAAGGGATAGACACTGAAGCTTTCTTT	CAWIREGIDTEAFF
TRBJ1-1	NA	TRBV25-1	NA	TGTGCCAGCAGGCCCAGGGGCTCTATAAACACTGAAGCTTTCTTT	CASRPRGSINTEAFF
TRBJ2-6	NA	TRBV10-2	NA	TGCGCCAGTAGGGGAACTGGGGCCAACGTCCTGACTTTC	CASRGTGANVLTF
TRBJ1-6	NA	TRBV11-2	TRBD1	TGTGCCAGCAGCCCTAGGGGGCGGTGGTCCGTTAATTCACCCCTCCACTTT	CASSPRGRWSVNSPLHF
TRBJ1-1	NA	TRBV28	TRBD1	TGTGCCAGCAGTTCCTACAGGGGGCCGAACACTGAAGCTTTCTTT	CASSSYRGPNTEAFF
TRBJ2-1	NA	TRBV7-8	NA	TGTGCCAGCATCATAGGTGGGCTATTTTCCTACAATGAGCAGTTCTTC	CASIIGGLFSYNEQFF
TRBJ1-1	NA	TRBV29-1	TRBD1	TGCAGCGTGCGTAGACAGGGGGCCGGGTCTGAAGCTTTCTTT	CSVRRQGAGSEAFF
TRBJ1-6	once	TRBV2	NA	TGTGCCAGCAAACAGGCGAGCTCCTATAATTCACCCCTCCACTTT	CASKQASSYNSPLHF
TRBJ1-1	NA	TRBV28	NA	TGTGCCAGCAGTTTATCTTGGGGGGAGACTGAAGCTTTCTTT	CASSLSWGETEAFF
TRBJ2-7	NA	TRBV18	TRBD2	TGTGCCAGCTCACCATACGGGACTAGCGGGAACTACGAGCAGTACTTC	CASSPYGTSGNYEQYF
TRBJ2-2	NA	TRBV4-2	NA	TGTGCCAGCAGCCAAGACGGCCCAGGGTCCACCGGGGAGCTGTTTTTT	CASSQDGPGSTGELFF
TRBJ2-2	NA	TRBV6-1	TRBD2	TGTGCCAGCAGTGAAATTTCCAGGGAGGGGAGCGGGGAGCTGTTTTTT	CASSEISREGSGELFF
TRBJ2-6	NA	TRBV10-3	TRBD1	TGTGCCATCAGTGAATACGGACAGGAAACTTCTGGGGCCAACGTCCTGACTTTC	CAISEYGQETSGANVLTF
TRBJ2-7	NA	TRBV4-3	NA	TGCGCCAGCAGCCTAGGGGTGGACGGGAGCCCCAGCTCCTACGAGCAGTACTTC	CASSLGVDGSPSSYEQYF
TRBJ1-1	NA	TRBV4-3	NA	TGCGCCAGCAGCCAAGGAGGAGATGAAGCTTTCTTT	CASSQGGDEAFF
TRBJ2-1	NA	TRBV4-1	NA	TGCGCCAGCAGCCAAGATTCTTACGGCGGAAGCTCCTACAATGAGCAGTTCTTC	CASSQDSYGGSSYNEQFF
TRBJ2-2	NA	TRBV10-2	TRBD1	TGCGCCAGCAGCAGGGGGCGCACCGGGGAGCTGTTTTTT	CASSRGRTGELFF
TRBJ1-2	NA	TRBV7-6	TRBD1	TGTGCCAGCAGCTTTGGGGACAGGGCCCATAACTATGGCTACACCTTC	CASSFGDRAHNYGYTF
TRBJ2-7	NA	TRBV25-1	TRBD2	TGTGCCAGCAGTGAATCTGGCGGGAGACCCTACGAGCAGTACTTC	CASSESGGRPYEQYF
TRBJ1-3	NA	TRBV5-1	TRBD1	TGCGCCAGCAGCTGGGGGACAGGGATGGGAGGAAACACCATATATTTT	CASSWGTGMGGNTIYF
TRBJ1-1	NA	TRBV28	NA	TGTGCCAGCAGTTTGGAAGGGGGGAACACTGAAGCTTTCTTT	CASSLEGGNTEAFF
TRBJ2-3	NA	TRBV2	TRBD2	TGTGCCAGCCGAAGACTAGCGGGGGATCCCACAAATACGCAGTATTTT	CASRRLAGDPTNTQYF
TRBJ1-2	NA	TRBV20-1	NA	TGCAGTGCTAGTATAAGAGGTGGCTACACCTTC	CSASIRGGYTF
TRBJ1-5	once	TRBV4-1	TRBD1	TGCGCCAGCAGCCAAAAAACAGGGGGAATTAGCAATCAGCCCCAGCATTTT	CASSQKTGGISNQPQHF
TRBJ2-1	NA	TRBV20-1	NA	TGCAGTGCTACGGGAGACAATGAGCAGTTCTTC	CSATGDNEQFF
TRBJ1-1	few	TRBV6-5	NA	TGTGCCAGCACCCAGACAGCGAACACTGAAGCTTTCTTT	CASTQTANTEAFF
TRBJ1-6	NA	TRBV14	NA	TGTGCCAGCAGCCAGAGCAGGGGTTCACCCCTCCACTTT	CASSQSRGSPLHF